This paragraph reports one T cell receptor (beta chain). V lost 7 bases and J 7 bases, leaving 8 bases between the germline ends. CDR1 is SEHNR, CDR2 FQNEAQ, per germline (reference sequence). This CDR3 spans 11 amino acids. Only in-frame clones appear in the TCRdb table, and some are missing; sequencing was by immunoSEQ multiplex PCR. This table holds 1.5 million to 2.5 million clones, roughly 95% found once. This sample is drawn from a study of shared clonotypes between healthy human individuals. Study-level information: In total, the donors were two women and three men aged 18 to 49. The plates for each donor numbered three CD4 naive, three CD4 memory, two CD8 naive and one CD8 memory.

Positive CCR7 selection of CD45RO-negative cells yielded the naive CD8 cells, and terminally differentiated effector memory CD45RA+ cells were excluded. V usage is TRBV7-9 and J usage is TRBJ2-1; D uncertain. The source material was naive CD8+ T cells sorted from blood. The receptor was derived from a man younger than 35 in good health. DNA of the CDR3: TGTGCCAGCATCACCGAGAATGAGCAGTTCTTC. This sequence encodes CASITENEQFF.